This TCR beta chain appears in the sequencing data of a study of response to subunit inactivated influenza vaccine. Study results and limitations: Few additional T cells are recruited per seasonal influenza vaccination, authors suggested.

This clonotype occurred a few times. The antigen is undetermined. TCRdb redid the calling of the RT-PCR reads with MiXCR, one entry per CDR3 protein. The sample lists about 650,000 distinct CDR3 sequences; 14% were seen once. The TCR sequence derives from a man in his fifties or sixties who received an inactivated influenza vaccine. The sample consisted of PBMCs from blood, taken around 14 days before vaccination.

CDR3 DNA: TGCGCCAGCAGCTTGGGGTCTAGGGTTTCGACAGATACGCAGTATTTT. Translated, it gives CASSLGSRVSTDTQYF. The chain has TRBV5-1 and TRBJ2-3; no clear D. Trimming removed 0 bases at V and 3 bases at J, with 14 bases between. CDR1 is SGHRS, CDR2 YFSETQ, per germline. The CDR3 sequence is 16 residues long. The full variable domain, with the rest looked up from reference TRBV5-1 and TRBJ2-3, is KAGVTQTPRYLIKTRGQQVTLSCSPISGHRSVSWYQQTPGQGLQFLFEYFSETQRNKGNFPGRFSGRQFSNSRSEMNVSTLELGDSALYLCASSLGSRVSTDTQYFGPGTRLTVL.